This TCR beta chain was observed in a study of cytomegalovirus exposure and HLA in healthy donors. Study-level findings and limits: The classifier was said to identify cytomegalovirus status with high specificity and sensitivity.

Germline V gene lookup returns CDR1 SEHNR and CDR2 FQNEAQ (reference sequence). CDR3 length equals 14 residues. This PCR relied on a set of 60 Vbeta primers and 13 Jbeta primers. Libraries were prepared by immunoSEQ multiplex PCR; TCRdb keeps only in-frame clonotypes and omits some of them. This table holds approximately 150,000 clones, roughly 80% found once. Turning to this clone: Its antigen remains unidentified. Mismatch with germline at one junction end may stem from a read error.

The gene calls are TRBV7-9 and TRBJ2-5; the D gene is possibly TRBD2 (7 bases). Sequences were obtained from PBMCs. This receptor was obtained from a man aged 18 to 30 in good health and CMV-seronegative. The CDR3 nucleotides are TGTTCCAGCAGTAGGGGGGGATTAAGGGAGACCCAGTACTTC. It yields the protein CSSSRGGLRETQYF.